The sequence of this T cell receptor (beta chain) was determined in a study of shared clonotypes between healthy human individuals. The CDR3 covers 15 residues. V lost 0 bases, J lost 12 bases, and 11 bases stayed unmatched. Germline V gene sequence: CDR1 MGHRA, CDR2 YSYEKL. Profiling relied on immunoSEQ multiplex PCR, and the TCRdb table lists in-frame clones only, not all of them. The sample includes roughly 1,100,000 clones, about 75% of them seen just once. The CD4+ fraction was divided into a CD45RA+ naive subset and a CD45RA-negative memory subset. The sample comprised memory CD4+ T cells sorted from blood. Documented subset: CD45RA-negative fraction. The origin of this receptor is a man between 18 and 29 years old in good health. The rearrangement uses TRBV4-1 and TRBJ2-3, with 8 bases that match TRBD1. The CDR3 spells CASSQEGDRSSPQYF. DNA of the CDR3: TGCGCCAGCAGCCAAGAGGGGGACAGGTCCTCCCCTCAGTATTTT.